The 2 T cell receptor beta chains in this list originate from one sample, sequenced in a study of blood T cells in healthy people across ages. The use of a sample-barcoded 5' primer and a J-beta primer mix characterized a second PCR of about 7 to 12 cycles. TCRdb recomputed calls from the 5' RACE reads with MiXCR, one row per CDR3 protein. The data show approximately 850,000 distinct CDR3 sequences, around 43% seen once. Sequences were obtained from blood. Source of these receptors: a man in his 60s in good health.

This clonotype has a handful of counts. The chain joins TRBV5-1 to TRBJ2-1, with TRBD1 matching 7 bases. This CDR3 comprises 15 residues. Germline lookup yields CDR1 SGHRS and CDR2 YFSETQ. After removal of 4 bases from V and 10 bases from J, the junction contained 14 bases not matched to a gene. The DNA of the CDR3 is TGCGCCAGCAGCGCCTGGACAGGAAGCGGCCGGGAGCAGTTCTTC. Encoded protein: CASSAWTGSGREQFF.

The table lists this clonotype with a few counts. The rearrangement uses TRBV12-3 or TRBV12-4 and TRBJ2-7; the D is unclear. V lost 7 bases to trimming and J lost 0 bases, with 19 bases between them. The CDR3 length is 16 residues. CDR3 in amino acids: CASKQRSSPGSYEQYF. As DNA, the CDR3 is TGTGCCAGCAAGCAAAGGTCTTCACCGGGCTCCTACGAGCAGTACTTC.